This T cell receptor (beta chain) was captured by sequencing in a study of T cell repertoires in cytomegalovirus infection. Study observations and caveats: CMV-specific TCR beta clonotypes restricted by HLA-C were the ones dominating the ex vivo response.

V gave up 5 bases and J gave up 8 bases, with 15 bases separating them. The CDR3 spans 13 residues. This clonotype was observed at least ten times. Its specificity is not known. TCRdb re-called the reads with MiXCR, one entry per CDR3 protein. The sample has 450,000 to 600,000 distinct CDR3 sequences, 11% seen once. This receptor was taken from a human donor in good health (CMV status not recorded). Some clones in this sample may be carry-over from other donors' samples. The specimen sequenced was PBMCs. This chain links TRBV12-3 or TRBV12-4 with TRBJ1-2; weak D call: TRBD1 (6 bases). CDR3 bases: TGTGCCAGCAGTGCCCCCGGACAGTACGGCTACACCTTC. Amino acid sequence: CASSAPGQYGYTF.